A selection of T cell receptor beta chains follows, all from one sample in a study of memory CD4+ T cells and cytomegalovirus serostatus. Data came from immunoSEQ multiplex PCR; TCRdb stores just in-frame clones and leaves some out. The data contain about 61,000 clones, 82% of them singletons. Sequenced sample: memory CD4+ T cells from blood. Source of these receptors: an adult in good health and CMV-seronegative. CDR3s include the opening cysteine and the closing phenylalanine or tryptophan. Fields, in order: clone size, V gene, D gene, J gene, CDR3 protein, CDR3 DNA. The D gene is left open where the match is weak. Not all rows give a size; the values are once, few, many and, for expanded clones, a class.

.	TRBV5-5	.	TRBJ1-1	CASRPSLKGDRTEAFF	TGTGCCAGCAGACCCTCACTGAAGGGGGATCGGACTGAAGCTTTCTTT
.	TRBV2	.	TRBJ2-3	CASSLEAGRSHTQYF	TGTGCCAGCAGTCTTGAAGCCGGCCGCAGTCATACGCAGTATTTT
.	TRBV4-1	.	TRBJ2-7	CASSQGTGTNIGYEQYF	TGCGCCAGCAGCCAGGGCACCGGGACAAACATTGGATACGAGCAGTACTTC
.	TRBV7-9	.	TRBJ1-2	CASSLGTDKGPAGYTF	TGTGCCAGCAGCTTAGGTACGGACAAGGGACCGGCTGGCTACACCTTC
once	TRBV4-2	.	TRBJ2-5	CASSQVSRDVETQYF	TGTGCCAGCAGCCAAGTTTCCAGGGATGTGGAGACCCAGTACTTC
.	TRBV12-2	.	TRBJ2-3	CASRLGSGSPDTQYF	TGTGCAAGTCGCTTAGGGTCGGGGTCCCCGGATACGCAGTATTTT
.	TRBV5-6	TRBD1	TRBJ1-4	CASSLGTGLATNEKLFF	TGTGCCAGCAGCTTGGGGACAGGACTTGCAACTAATGAAAAACTGTTTTTT
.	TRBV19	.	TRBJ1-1	CASTRGGRNTEAFF	TGTGCCAGTACCCGGGGAGGTAGGAACACTGAAGCTTTCTTT
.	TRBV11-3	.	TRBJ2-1	CASSLDSSYNEQFF	TGTGCCAGCAGCTTGGACAGCTCCTACAATGAGCAGTTCTTC
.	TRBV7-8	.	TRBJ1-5	CASRLGGLGGNQPQHF	TGTGCCAGCAGGTTGGGGGGGCTAGGGGGTAATCAGCCCCAGCATTTT
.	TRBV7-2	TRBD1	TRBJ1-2	CASSLRPAGQNYGYTF	TGTGCCAGCAGCTTACGCCCCGCGGGACAGAACTATGGCTACACCTTC
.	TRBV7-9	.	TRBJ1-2	CASSPLGLGHGYTF	TGTGCCAGCAGCCCTTTAGGACTGGGGCATGGCTACACCTTC
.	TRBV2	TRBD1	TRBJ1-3	CASRRQGPSGNTIYF	TGTGCCAGCAGAAGACAGGGACCCTCTGGAAACACCATATATTTT
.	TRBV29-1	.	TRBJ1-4	CSVPAGGYEKLFF	TGCAGCGTTCCCGCCGGGGGCTACGAAAAACTGTTTTTT
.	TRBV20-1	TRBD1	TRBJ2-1	CSGRWDRQFF	TGCAGTGGGAGATGGGACAGGCAGTTCTTC
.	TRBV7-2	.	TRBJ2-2	CASSPGARINGELFF	TGTGCCAGCAGCCCTGGCGCTAGAATTAACGGGGAGCTGTTTTTT
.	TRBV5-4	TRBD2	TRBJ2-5	CASSQDGGGAGETQYF	TGTGCCAGCAGCCAAGATGGCGGGGGGGCAGGGGAGACCCAGTACTTC
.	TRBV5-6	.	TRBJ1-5	CASSRLSGRTSNQPQHF	TGTGCCAGCAGCCGTCTCTCTGGACGTACTAGCAATCAGCCCCAGCATTTT
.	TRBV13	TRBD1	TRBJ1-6	CASSILTGVNNSPLHF	TGTGCCAGCAGCATATTAACAGGGGTCAATAATTCACCCCTCCACTTT
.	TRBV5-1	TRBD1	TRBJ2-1	CASSLVSLRQGKYYNEQFF	TGCGCCAGCAGCTTGGTGTCCCTTCGACAGGGAAAGTACTACAATGAGCAGTTCTTC
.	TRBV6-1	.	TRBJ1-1	CASSSDRVEAFF	TGTGCCAGCTCCTCCGACCGTGTCGAAGCTTTCTTT
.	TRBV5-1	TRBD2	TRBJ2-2	CASSLARGGNTGELFF	TGCGCCAGCAGCTTGGCTCGGGGGGGGAACACCGGGGAGCTGTTTTTT
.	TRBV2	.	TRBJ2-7	CASREQGGSYEQYF	TGTGCCAGCAGGGAACAGGGCGGATCCTACGAGCAGTACTTC
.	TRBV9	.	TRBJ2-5	CASSVETAIETQYF	TGTGCCAGCAGCGTAGAGACAGCCATAGAGACCCAGTACTTC
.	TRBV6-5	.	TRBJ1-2	CASSNSFEVGYTF	TGTGCCAGCAGTAACTCTTTTGAAGTGGGCTACACCTTC
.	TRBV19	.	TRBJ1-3	CASSNPGTASSGNTIYF	TGTGCCAGTAGTAACCCGGGGACCGCCAGCTCTGGAAACACCATATATTTT
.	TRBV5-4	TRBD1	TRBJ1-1	CASRDRGGEAFF	TGTGCCAGCCGGGACAGGGGTGGTGAAGCTTTCTTT
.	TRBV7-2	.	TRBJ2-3	CASSEGSSRVSDTQYF	TGTGCCAGCAGCGAGGGGTCCTCCCGAGTCTCAGATACGCAGTATTTT
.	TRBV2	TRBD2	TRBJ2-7	CASQRSGGAYEQYF	TGTGCCAGCCAGAGGAGCGGGGGGGCCTACGAGCAGTACTTC
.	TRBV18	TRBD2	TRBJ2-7	CASSPGLAQYEQYF	TGTGCCAGCTCACCAGGACTAGCCCAGTACGAGCAGTACTTC
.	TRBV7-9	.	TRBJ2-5	CASSLGLRAQETQYF	TGTGCCAGCAGCTTAGGCTTGCGGGCCCAAGAGACCCAGTACTTC
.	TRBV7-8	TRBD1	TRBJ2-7	CASSKPGTGSEQYF	TGTGCCAGCAGCAAACCTGGGACAGGGAGCGAGCAGTACTTC
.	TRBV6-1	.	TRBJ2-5	CASRPSAMETQYF	TGTGCCAGCCGCCCTAGTGCCATGGAGACCCAGTACTTC
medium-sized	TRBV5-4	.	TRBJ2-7	CASSSTLNPRQYF	TGTGCCAGCAGCTCCACCCTTAATCCGCGGCAGTACTTC
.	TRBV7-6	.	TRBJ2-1	CASSPFRQTYNEQFF	TGTGCCAGCAGCCCATTCCGACAGACCTACAATGAGCAGTTCTTC
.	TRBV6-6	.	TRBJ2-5	CASSRTPEETQYF	TGTGCCAGCAGTCGGACACCCGAAGAGACCCAGTACTTC
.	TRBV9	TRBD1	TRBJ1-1	CASSAGTGDIMNTEAFF	TGTGCCAGCAGCGCCGGCACAGGGGATATCATGAACACTGAAGCTTTCTTT
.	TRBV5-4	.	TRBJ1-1	CLAGDENTEAFF	TGCCTCGCCGGGGACGAGAACACTGAAGCTTTCTTT
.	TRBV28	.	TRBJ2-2	CASSSPWKAGELFF	TGTGCCAGCAGTTCCCCCTGGAAAGCCGGGGAGCTGTTTTTT
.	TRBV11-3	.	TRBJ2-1	CASSLEGDGFNEQFF	TGTGCCAGCAGCTTAGAAGGCGACGGATTCAATGAGCAGTTCTTC
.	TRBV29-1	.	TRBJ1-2	CSDSNQGPYGYTF	TGCAGCGACTCGAACCAGGGTCCCTATGGCTACACCTTC
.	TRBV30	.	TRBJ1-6	CACKSDPYNSPLHF	TGTGCCTGTAAAAGTGACCCGTATAATTCACCCCTCCACTTT
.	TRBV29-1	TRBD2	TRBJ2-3	CSVEGLAGGGSTDTQYF	TGCAGCGTTGAGGGACTAGCGGGAGGCGGGAGCACAGATACGCAGTATTTT
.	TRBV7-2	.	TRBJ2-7	CASSPLRRQSSYEQYF	TGTGCCAGCAGCCCACTTCGAAGACAGAGCTCCTACGAGCAGTACTTC
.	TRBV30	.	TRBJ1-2	CAGGRAGIYGYTF	TGTGCCGGAGGTCGCGCAGGGATCTATGGCTACACCTTC
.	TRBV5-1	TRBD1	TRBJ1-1	CASSQGTGSMVNTEAFF	TGCGCCAGCAGCCAGGGGACAGGGAGTATGGTAAACACTGAAGCTTTCTTT
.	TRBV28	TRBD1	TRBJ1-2	CASSGQGLDNYGYTF	TGTGCCAGCAGCGGACAGGGACTAGATAACTATGGCTACACCTTC
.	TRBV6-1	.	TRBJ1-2	CASSEPGHAYGYTF	TGTGCCAGCAGTGAGCCGGGACACGCTTATGGCTACACCTTC
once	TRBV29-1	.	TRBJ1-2	CSVLIRPGVGGYTF	TGCAGCGTGTTGATCCGACCAGGGGTAGGTGGCTACACCTTC